The 18 T cell receptor beta chains below were found in one sample sequenced in a study of blood T cells in healthy people across ages. A sample-barcoded 5' primer and a J-beta primer mix were used in a second PCR of about 6 to 11 cycles. Via MiXCR, TCRdb re-called the 5' RACE reads, giving one row per CDR3 protein. The table shows roughly 1.5 million distinct CDR3 sequences, with about 45% occurring only once. The sequenced material came from blood. These receptors came from a woman aged 18 to 35 in good health.

This clonotype came up a few times. This sequence joins TRBV9 and TRBJ2-1; D is possibly TRBD2 (6 bases). Germline assignment: CDR1 SGDLS and CDR2 YYNGEE. V shed 4 bases and J shed 5 bases, with 13 bases lying between them. This CDR3 comprises 14 residues. This chain's CDR3 is CASSPPPGDNEQFF. The CDR3 coding sequence is TGTGCCAGCAGCCCCCCTCCGGGGGACAATGAGCAGTTCTTC.

The rearrangement uses TRBV21-1 and TRBJ2-3; the D call TRBD2 from the table was never checked on the DNA. TRBV21-1 is given as a pseudogene. The CDR3 totals 18 residues. This CDR3 reads CASSKELAGEDGTDTQYF. In nucleotides, the CDR3 is TGTGCCAGCAGCAAAGAACTAGCGGGAGAGGACGGCACAGATACGCAGTATTTT.

J is TRBJ1-5 and V is TRBV29-1; the match to TRBD1 covers 7 bases. This CDR3 contains 18 residues. Trimming removed 7 bases from V and 1 base from J; junction bases left unmatched: 19. In germline, CDR1 is SQVTM, CDR2 ANQGSEA. The CDR3 spells CSATSTGSGFGSNQPQHF. The CDR3 coding sequence is TGCAGCGCAACATCGACAGGGAGCGGGTTTGGCAGCAATCAGCCCCAGCATTTT.

Turning to this clonotype: Germline is not matched at one junction end, which may reflect a read error. This chain connects TRBV4-1 to TRBJ1-3; D is possibly TRBD1 (6 bases). CDR1 is MGHRA, CDR2 YSYEKL, per germline. The CDR3 is 17 amino acids. CDR3 sequence reads: CAGSQDPRGGSGNTIYF. In DNA, the CDR3 is TGCGCCGGCAGCCAAGACCCTAGGGGGGGCTCTGGAAACACCATATATTTT.

This clonotype has at least ten counts. The genes are TRBV12-3 or TRBV12-4 and TRBJ1-2; D is unresolved. The CDR3 is 15 residues long. Trimming shortened V by 2 bases and J by 5 bases, and 15 bases separated the two germline ends. The CDR3: CASSLTSGFQYGYTF. CDR3 DNA sequence: TGTGCCAGCAGTTTAACTAGCGGTTTTCAGTATGGCTACACCTTC.

The genes are TRBV7-9 and TRBJ2-1, with 8 bases that match TRBD2. The CDR3 spans 19 residues. Germline loops: CDR1 SEHNR, CDR2 FQNEAQ (reference sequence). The V and J ends lost 2 bases and 0 bases, in that order; junction bases with no gene match: 12. CDR3 bases: TGTGCCAGCAGCTTACGGGGAGTTAGCGGGACCCGCTCCTACAATGAGCAGTTCTTC. Its translation: CASSLRGVSGTRSYNEQFF.

The chain uses TRBV19 and TRBJ1-2, with D hard to call. The CDR3 contains 13 residues. CDR1 is LNHDA and CDR2 is SQIVND in the germline V gene (reference sequence). V dropped 8 bases and J dropped 3 bases, with 13 bases sitting between them. CDR3 region: CASRGPYHYGYTF. CDR3 sequence (DNA): TGTGCCAGTCGAGGGCCATACCACTATGGCTACACCTTC.

The count of this clonotype is one. The rearrangement joins TRBV7-2 to TRBJ2-4; D is unresolved. Trimming took 1 base from V and 7 from J, leaving 11 bases between them. Germline lookup yields CDR1 SGHTA and CDR2 FQGNSA. CDR3 length: 14 residues. CDR3 sequence reads: CASSLGVYENIQYF. CDR3 DNA sequence: TGTGCCAGCAGCTTAGGGGTCTACGAGAACATTCAGTACTTC.

In its sample, this clonotype was seen many times. This chain connects TRBV7-2 to TRBJ2-3; D call uncertain. V lost 1 base and J 4 bases, leaving 12 bases between the germline ends. CDR1 is SGHTA, CDR2 FQGNSA, per germline. The CDR3 is 15 residues long. The CDR3 sequence: CASSLVGGRPDTQYF. CDR3 nucleotide sequence: TGTGCCAGCAGCTTAGTTGGCGGACGACCAGATACGCAGTATTTT. The entire variable domain, with the rest obtained from reference TRBV7-2 and TRBJ2-3, is as follows: GAGVSQSPSNKVTEKGKDVELRCDPISGHTALYWYRQSLGQGLEFLIYFQGNSAPDKSGLPSDRFSAERTGGSVSTLTIQRTQQEDSAVYLCASSLVGGRPDTQYFGPGTRLTVL.

This sequence joins TRBV18 and TRBJ1-6; D not certain. V lost 3 bases, J lost 0 bases, and 6 bases lay in between. CDR3 length: 15 residues. CDR1 is KGHSH and CDR2 is LQKENI in the germline V gene. The CDR3 bases are TGTGCCAGCTCACCTCAGAGCTCCTATAATTCACCCCTCCACTTT. This sequence encodes CASSPQSSYNSPLHF. Based on the CDR3 plus reference TRBV18 and TRBJ1-6, the full variable domain is NAGVMQNPRHLVRRRGQEARLRCSPMKGHSHVYWYRQLPEEGLKFMVYLQKENIIDESGMPKERFSAEFPKEGPSILRIQQVVRGDSAAYFCASSPQSSYNSPLHFGNGTRLTVT.

The V gene is TRBV27, the J gene TRBJ1-1; the D is unclear. CDR3 length: 19 amino acids. The V gene lost 4 bases and the J gene lost 1 base, with 25 bases spanning the gap. Germline V gives CDR1 MNHEY, CDR2 SMNVEV (reference sequence). The DNA of the CDR3 is TGTGCCAGCAGTTCCCACCTTCGAGGCTTGACTCTATCGAACACTGAAGCTTTCTTT. It translates to CASSSHLRGLTLSNTEAFF.

The chain combines TRBV27 with TRBJ2-5, with 8 bases matching TRBD1. Per germline, CDR1 MNHEY and CDR2 SMNVEV (reference sequence). CDR3 length: 11 residues. V shed 5 bases, J shed 11 bases, and the junction held 4 bases outside the gene matches. CDR3 bases: TGTGCCAGCAGTACAGGGGGGCCGCAGTACTTC. Protein sequence: CASSTGGPQYF.

This clonotype was detected only a few times. The V and J genes are TRBV20-1 and TRBJ1-5, with 7 nucleotides matching TRBD1. The CDR3 is made up of 14 amino acids. Germline CDR1 is DFQATT and CDR2 is SNEGSKA (reference sequence). CDR3: CGIQGFPHNQPQHF. In nucleotides, the CDR3 is TGCGGGATACAGGGGTTTCCACACAATCAGCCCCAGCATTTT.

The chain joins TRBV7-8 to TRBJ2-1; the D is unclear. Trimming took off 1 base at V and 8 bases at J, with 18 bases between the two ends. CDR1 SGHVS and CDR2 FQNEAQ come from the germline V gene. The length of the CDR3 is 16 residues. CDR3 region: CASSLGLSRRSDEQFF. Written as DNA, the CDR3 is TGTGCCAGCAGCTTAGGATTATCTCGAAGGTCGGATGAGCAGTTCTTC. Full variable domain (missing parts from reference TRBV7-8 and TRBJ2-1): GAGVSQSPRYKVAKRGQDVALRCDPISGHVSLFWYQQALGQGPEFLTYFQNEAQLDKSGLPSDRFFAERPEGSVSTLKIQRTQQEDSAVYLCASSLGLSRRSDEQFFGPGTRLTVL.

In this sample, this clonotype turned up once. One end of the junction varies from germline; a read error may be responsible. This chain uses TRBV28 with TRBJ1-2; 10 positions match TRBD1. The CDR3 contains 15 residues. CDR1 and CDR2 (germline): MDHEN, SYDVKM. The DNA for the CDR3 is TGTGTCAGCAGTATAGACAGGGGGCTTTTCTATGGCTACACCTTC. Encoded protein: CVSSIDRGLFYGYTF.

This sequence joins TRBV6-5 and TRBJ2-5, with TRBD1 identical over 8 bases. From germline, CDR1 is MNHEY and CDR2 SVGAGI. CDR3 length: 19 amino acids. Trimming took 0 bases from V and 2 from J; bases not matched to a gene: 14. DNA for the CDR3: TGTGCCAGCAGTTACTCCTGGGCCGGACAGGGATTCCCACAAGAGACCCAGTACTTC. Its protein is CASSYSWAGQGFPQETQYF.

The chain recombines TRBV24-1 with TRBJ1-2; D gene ambiguous. The CDR3 totals 13 residues. Trimming pared 3 bases from V and 2 bases from J, leaving 6 bases between. The V gene's germline CDR1 is KGHDR and CDR2 SFDVKD. The CDR3 DNA sequence: TGTGCCACCAGTGATGGGGAGAACTATGGCTACACCTTC. Protein product: CATSDGENYGYTF.

This clonotype showed up many times. One end of the junction varies from germline; a read error may be responsible. V gene TRBV28 combines with J gene TRBJ1-2, with D unclear. CDR3 length equals 12 residues. Germline V gene data show CDR1 as MDHEN and CDR2 as SYDVKM. The CDR3 region has the DNA TGCGCCAGCAGCTCCTCAGACTATGGCTACACCTTC. Translated, it gives CASSSSDYGYTF.